The sample holds many counts of the clone carrying this T cell receptor beta chain. Its antigen is unknown. The data belong to a study of neurological immune-mediated disorders. General study findings and limits: None of the CDR3 amino acid sequences found in expanded clones was shared across subjects. This suggests that the TCR-beta repertoires were private in all groups.

This CDR3 has 15 residues. The germline V and J ends were trimmed by 0 bases and 8 bases, with 14 bases remaining between them. Germline values: CDR1 SGHRS, CDR2 YFSETQ. 5'RACE with 10-nucleotide random UMIs generated the cDNA. Each CDR3 protein is one row after TCRdb ran MiXCR on the 5' RACE reads. The sample lists 50,000 or so distinct CDR3 sequences, around a tenth seen once, with about 20% in the top ten. The unsorted libraries were made from 2 million PBMCs kept at -80 C. The chain carries TRBV5-1 and TRBJ1-4; TRBD1 might be the D (5 bases). The source material was PBMCs. The receptor was derived from a woman in her thirties or forties with HTLV-1-associated myelopathy (HAM/TSP). For the CDR3, the DNA is TGCGCCAGCAGCTTGGCAAAGGGGAGCGGAGAAAAACTGTTTTTT. The encoded protein is CASSLAKGSGEKLFF.